Detailed here is one T cell receptor beta chain. This specimen belongs to a study of T cell changes during pregnancy in multiple sclerosis. Sequenced by immunoSEQ multiplex PCR; TCRdb stores in-frame clones only, minus some. The sample lists under 45,000 clones, approximately 94% occurring once. Trimming stripped 2 bases from V and 1 base from J, with 18 bases between. The CDR3 contains 18 residues. CDR1 is LNHNV and CDR2 is YYDKDF in the germline V gene (reference sequence). The sequences come from CD4+ T cells from peripheral blood mononuclear cells, collected after pregnancy. This clonotype was obtained from a female donor with multiple sclerosis, enrolled in a pregnancy study. The chain has TRBV15 and TRBJ1-5; perhaps TRBD1 as D (6 bases). Written as DNA, the CDR3 is TGTGCCACCAGCAGACGATACAGGGTGGTGGGCAGCAATCAGCCCCAGCATTTT. This translates into CATSRRYRVVGSNQPQHF.